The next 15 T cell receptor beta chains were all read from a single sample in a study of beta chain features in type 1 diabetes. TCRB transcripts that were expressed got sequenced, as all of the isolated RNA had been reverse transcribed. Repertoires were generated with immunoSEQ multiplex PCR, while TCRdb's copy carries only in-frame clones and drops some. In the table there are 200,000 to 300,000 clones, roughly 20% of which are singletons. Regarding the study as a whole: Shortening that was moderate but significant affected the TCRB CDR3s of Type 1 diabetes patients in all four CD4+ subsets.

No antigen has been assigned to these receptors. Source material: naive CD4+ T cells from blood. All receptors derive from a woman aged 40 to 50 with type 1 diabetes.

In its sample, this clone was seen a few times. The CDR3 region is CASSQEPQGTSGANVLTF. The CDR3 region has the DNA TGCGCCAGCAGCCAAGAGCCACAGGGTACCTCTGGGGCCAACGTCCTGACTTTC. This chain uses TRBV4-3 with TRBJ2-6, with TRBD1 as a possible D gene (6 bases). V lost 0 bases and J 0 bases, leaving 12 bases between the germline ends. From germline, CDR1 is LGHNA and CDR2 YSLEER. The CDR3 spans 18 residues.

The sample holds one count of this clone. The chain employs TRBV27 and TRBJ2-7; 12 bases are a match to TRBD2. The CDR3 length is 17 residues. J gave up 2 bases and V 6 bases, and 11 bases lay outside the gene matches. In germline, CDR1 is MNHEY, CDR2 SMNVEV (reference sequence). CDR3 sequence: CASSSPGLAGKPYEQYF. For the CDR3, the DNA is TGTGCCAGCAGCTCACCGGGACTAGCGGGTAAACCCTACGAGCAGTACTTC.

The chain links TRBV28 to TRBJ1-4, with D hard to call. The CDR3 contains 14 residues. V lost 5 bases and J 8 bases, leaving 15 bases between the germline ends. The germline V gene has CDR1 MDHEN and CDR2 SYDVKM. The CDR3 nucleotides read TGTGCCAGCAGTCGGGTTCAGTCGGGAGAAAAACTGTTTTTT. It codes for CASSRVQSGEKLFF.

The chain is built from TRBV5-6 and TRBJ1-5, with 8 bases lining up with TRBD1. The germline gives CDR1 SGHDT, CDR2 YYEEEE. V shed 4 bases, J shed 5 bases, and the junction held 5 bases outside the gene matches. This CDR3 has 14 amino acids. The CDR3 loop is CASSRGQVYQPQHF. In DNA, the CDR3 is TGTGCCAGCAGCAGGGGACAGGTGTATCAGCCCCAGCATTTT.

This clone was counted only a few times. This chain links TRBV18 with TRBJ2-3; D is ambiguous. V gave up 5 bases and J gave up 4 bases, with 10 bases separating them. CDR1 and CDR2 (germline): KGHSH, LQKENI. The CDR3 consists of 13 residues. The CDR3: CASSASRPDTQYF. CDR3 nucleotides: TGTGCCAGCTCAGCGAGCCGCCCAGATACGCAGTATTTT. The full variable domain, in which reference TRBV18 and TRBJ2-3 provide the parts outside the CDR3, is NAGVMQNPRHLVRRRGQEARLRCSPMKGHSHVYWYRQLPEEGLKFMVYLQKENIIDESGMPKERFSAEFPKEGPSILRIQQVVRGDSAAYFCASSASRPDTQYFGPGTRLTVL.

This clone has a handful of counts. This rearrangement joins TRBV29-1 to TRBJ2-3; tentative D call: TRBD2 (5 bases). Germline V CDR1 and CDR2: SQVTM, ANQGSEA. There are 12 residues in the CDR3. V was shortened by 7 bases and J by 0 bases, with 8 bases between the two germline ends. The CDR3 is CSAGDSTDTQYF. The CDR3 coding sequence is TGCAGCGCCGGGGATAGCACAGATACGCAGTATTTT.

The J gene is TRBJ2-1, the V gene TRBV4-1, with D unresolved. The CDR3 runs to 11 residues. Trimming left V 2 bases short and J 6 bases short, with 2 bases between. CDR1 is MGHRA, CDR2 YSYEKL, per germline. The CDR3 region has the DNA TGCGCCAGCAGCCAACGCAATGAGCAGTTCTTC. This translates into CASSQRNEQFF.

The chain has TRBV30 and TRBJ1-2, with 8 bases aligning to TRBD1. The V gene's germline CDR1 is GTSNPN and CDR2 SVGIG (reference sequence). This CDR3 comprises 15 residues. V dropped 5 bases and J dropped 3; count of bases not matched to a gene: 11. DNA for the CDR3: TGTGCCTGGGAGACCGGACAGGGCCAGGACTATGGCTACACCTTC. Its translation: CAWETGQGQDYGYTF.

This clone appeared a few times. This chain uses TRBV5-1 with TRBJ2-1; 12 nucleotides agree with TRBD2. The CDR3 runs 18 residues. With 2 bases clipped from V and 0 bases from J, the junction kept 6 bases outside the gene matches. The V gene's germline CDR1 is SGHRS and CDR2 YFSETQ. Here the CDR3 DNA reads TGCGCCAGCAGCTTCAGACTAGCGGGAGCCGCCTCCTACAATGAGCAGTTCTTC. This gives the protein CASSFRLAGAASYNEQFF. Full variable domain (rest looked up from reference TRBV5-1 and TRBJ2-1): KAGVTQTPRYLIKTRGQQVTLSCSPISGHRSVSWYQQTPGQGLQFLFEYFSETQRNKGNFPGRFSGRQFSNSRSEMNVSTLELGDSALYLCASSFRLAGAASYNEQFFGPGTRLTVL.

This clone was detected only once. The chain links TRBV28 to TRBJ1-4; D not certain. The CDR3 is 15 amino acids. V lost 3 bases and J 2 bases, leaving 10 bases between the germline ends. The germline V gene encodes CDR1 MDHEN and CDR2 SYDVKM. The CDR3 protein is CASSFSHGTNEKLFF. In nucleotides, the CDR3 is TGTGCCAGCAGTTTCTCCCACGGGACTAATGAAAAACTGTTTTTT.

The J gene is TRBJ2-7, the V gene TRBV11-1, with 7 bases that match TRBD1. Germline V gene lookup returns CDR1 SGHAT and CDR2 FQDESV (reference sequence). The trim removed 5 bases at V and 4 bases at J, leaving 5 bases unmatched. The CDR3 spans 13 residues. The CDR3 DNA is TGTGCCAGCAGCCACACAGGGGTTTACGAGCAGTACTTC. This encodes CASSHTGVYEQYF.

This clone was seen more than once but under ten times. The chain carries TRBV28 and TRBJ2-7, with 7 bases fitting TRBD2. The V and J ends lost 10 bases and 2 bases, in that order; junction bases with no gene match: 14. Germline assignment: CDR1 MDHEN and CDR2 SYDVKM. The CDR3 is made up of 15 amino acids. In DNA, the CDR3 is TGTGCCACCTGGGGGAATTTGGCGGGAGCCTACGAGCAGTACTTC. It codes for CATWGNLAGAYEQYF. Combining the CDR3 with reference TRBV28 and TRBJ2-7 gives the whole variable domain DVKVTQSSRYLVKRTGEKVFLECVQDMDHENMFWYRQDPGLGLRLIYFSYDVKMKEKGDIPEGYSVSREKKERFSLILESASTNQTSMYLCATWGNLAGAYEQYFGPGTRLTVT.

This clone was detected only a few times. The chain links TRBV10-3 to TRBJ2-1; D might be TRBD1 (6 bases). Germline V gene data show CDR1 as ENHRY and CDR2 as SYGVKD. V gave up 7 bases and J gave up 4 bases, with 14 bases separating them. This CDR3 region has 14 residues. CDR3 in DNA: TGTGCCATCACTTGGGGACACCTTTACAATGAGCAGTTCTTC. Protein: CAITWGHLYNEQFF.

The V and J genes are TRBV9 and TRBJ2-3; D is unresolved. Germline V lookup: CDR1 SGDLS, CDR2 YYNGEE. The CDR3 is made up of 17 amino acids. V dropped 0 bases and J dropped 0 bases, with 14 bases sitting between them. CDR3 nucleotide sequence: TGTGCCAGCAGCGTAGAATTGGCAGGCGCTAGCACAGATACGCAGTATTTT. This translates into CASSVELAGASTDTQYF.

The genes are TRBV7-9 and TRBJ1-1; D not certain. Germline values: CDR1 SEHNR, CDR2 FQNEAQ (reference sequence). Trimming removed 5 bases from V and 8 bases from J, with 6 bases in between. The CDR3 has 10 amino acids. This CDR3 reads CASSRGEAFF. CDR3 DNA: TGTGCCAGCAGCCGAGGGGAAGCTTTCTTT.